These 28 T cell receptor beta chains came from one sample sequenced in a study of diagnostic markers for celiac disease. TCRdb reanalyzed the reads and collapses them to one entry per CDR3 protein, without DNA. The sample holds roughly 3,600 distinct CDR3 sequences. The sample consisted of either unsorted cells or a sorted T cell fraction (not recorded which). These receptors were taken from a human donor. This table probably holds off-target reads from a library built for another chain.

This clonotype shows up as large (0.1 to 1%) by frequency. The chain has TRBV10-3 and TRBJ1-2. Germline-derived CDR1 and CDR2 are ENHRY and SYGVKD. The CDR3 runs to 13 residues. CDR3 loop: CAISESPADGYTF.

According to its frequency, this clonotype is medium-sized. The chain employs TRBV6-5 and TRBJ2-1; TCRdb designates TRBD1, a call that cannot be tested without DNA. CDR3 size: 15 residues. The germline V gene encodes CDR1 MNHEY and CDR2 SVGAGI. CDR3 amino acids: CASRRQGGSYNEQFF.

This clonotype ranks as large in terms of frequency. The chain has TRBV30 and TRBJ1-1; there is no DNA to check the TCRdb D call of TRBD1. Germline values: CDR1 GTSNPN, CDR2 SVGIG (reference sequence). The length of the CDR3 is 13 residues. CDR3 residues: CAWSGAGNTEAFF.

By frequency, this clonotype is medium-sized. CDR3 amino acids: CASSLGGSGANVLTF. The J gene is TRBJ2-6, the V gene TRBV7-2. This CDR3 contains 15 residues. Germline V gene data show CDR1 as SGHTA and CDR2 as FQGNSA.

The CDR3 sequence is CSAPPTTSQTNSPLHF. The chain has TRBV20-1 and TRBJ1-6; as DNA is missing, the TRBD1 call by TCRdb cannot be tested. CDR1 and CDR2 from the germline V gene are DFQATT and SNEGSKA (reference sequence). This CDR3 contains 16 residues.

The chain couples TRBV20-1 to TRBJ2-7; TCRdb designates TRBD2, a call that cannot be tested without DNA. In germline, CDR1 is DFQATT, CDR2 SNEGSKA (reference sequence). CDR3 length equals 15 residues. This CDR3 is CSARPTSGSNYEQYF.

The chain links TRBV30 to TRBJ2-1; the D call of TRBD2 rests on TCRdb alone, since no DNA is present to check it. Germline CDR1 reads GTSNPN; CDR2 reads SVGIG (reference sequence). The CDR3 contains 14 residues. The CDR3 is CASAGLAAYNEQFF.

According to its frequency, this clonotype is medium-sized. This rearrangement joins TRBV28 to TRBJ1-5. Per the germline V gene, CDR1 is MDHEN and CDR2 is SYDVKM. This CDR3 comprises 20 residues. The CDR3 reads CASSLYSYILPIYSNQPQHF.

This clonotype is labeled medium-sized based on frequency. The chain combines TRBV7-9 with TRBJ2-1; TCRdb's assignment of TRBD2 cannot be checked, as there is no DNA. CDR1 and CDR2 from the germline V gene are SEHNR and FQNEAQ (reference sequence). The length of the CDR3 is 13 residues. CDR3 sequence: CASTPRREWREFF.

This clonotype is labeled medium-sized based on frequency. The chain recombines TRBV24-1 with TRBJ1-1. The germline V gene has CDR1 KGHDR and CDR2 SFDVKD. The CDR3 covers 13 residues. CDR3 amino acids: CATSDFRNTEAFF.

Frequency places this clonotype as medium-sized. This sequence joins TRBV4-2 and TRBJ1-2; there is no DNA to check the TCRdb D call of TRBD1. The CDR3 extends over 16 amino acids. Germline V lookup: CDR1 LGHNA, CDR2 YNFKEQ. This chain's CDR3 is CASSLGQGKDLYGYTF.

This clonotype is called medium-sized based on its frequency. The chain couples TRBV28 to TRBJ1-2; TCRdb lists TRBD1, though no DNA is available to test this call. There are 14 residues in the CDR3. Per germline, CDR1 MDHEN and CDR2 SYDVKM. The chain's CDR3 is CASTRDRLHYGYTF.

CDR3 residues: CASSWTGAMGSGQYF. V gene TRBV5-1 combines with J gene TRBJ2-7; the D call of TRBD1 rests on TCRdb alone, since no DNA is present to check it. The CDR3 contains 15 residues. Per the germline V gene, CDR1 is SGHRS and CDR2 is YFSETQ.

Considering frequency, this clonotype is large. CDR3 protein: CASSLGRGGYNEQFF. The genes are TRBV7-2 and TRBJ2-1; TCRdb's assignment of TRBD1 cannot be checked, as there is no DNA. Germline V lookup: CDR1 SGHTA, CDR2 FQGNSA. The CDR3 loop spans 15 amino acids.

V and J are TRBV10-3 and TRBJ1-1; TCRdb selects TRBD1, and the lack of DNA leaves this call unchecked. Germline V gene lookup returns CDR1 ENHRY and CDR2 SYGVKD. This CDR3 comprises 18 residues. The CDR3: CAISAAAGTTMGYTEAFF.

The V call is TRBV29-1, the J call TRBJ1-5; TCRdb selects TRBD1, and the lack of DNA leaves this call unchecked. The CDR3 runs 14 residues. Germline CDR1 SQVTM, CDR2 ANQGSEA. This chain's CDR3 is CSVGTGAIDQPQHF. The full variable domain, with the rest looked up from reference TRBV29-1 and TRBJ1-5, is SAVISQKPSRDICQRGTSLTIQCQVDSQVTMMFWYRQQPGQSLTLIATANQGSEATYESGFVIDKFPISRPNLTFSTLTVSNMSPEDSSIYLCSVGTGAIDQPQHFGDGTRLSIL.

Judged by frequency, this clonotype is medium-sized (0.01 to 0.1%). This sequence joins TRBV9 and TRBJ2-7; there is no DNA to check the TCRdb D call of TRBD1. This CDR3 has 15 residues. Germline assignment: CDR1 SGDLS and CDR2 YYNGEE. CDR3 region: CASSVEGSPAYEQYF.

This chain joins TRBV27 and TRBJ1-1. The CDR3 length is 14 residues. Germline CDR1 MNHEY, CDR2 SMNVEV (reference sequence). CDR3 sequence reads: CASSRNGENTEAFF.

This clonotype is deemed medium-sized (0.01 to 0.1%) by its frequency. The gene calls are TRBV20-1 and TRBJ2-7; the D call of TRBD1 rests on TCRdb alone, since no DNA is present to check it. The germline V gene has CDR1 DFQATT and CDR2 SNEGSKA (reference sequence). The CDR3 has 15 amino acids. Here the CDR3 reads CSARAPGTTPYEQYF.

This clonotype is called medium-sized (0.01 to 0.1%) based on its frequency. CDR3: CASSNGPAGTNYEQYF. This chain uses TRBV12-3 or TRBV12-4 with TRBJ2-7; the D call from TCRdb, TRBD1, cannot be confirmed without DNA. This CDR3 spans 16 amino acids.

The rearrangement links TRBV20-1 to TRBJ1-2; TCRdb indicates TRBD1, and absent DNA this call remains unverified. The CDR3 consists of 14 residues. Germline CDR1 reads DFQATT; CDR2 reads SNEGSKA (reference sequence). CDR3 protein: CSAPGTGGNYGYTF.

This clonotype is called medium-sized based on its frequency. The chain has TRBV5-1 and TRBJ1-2. There are 17 residues in the CDR3. The germline V gene encodes CDR1 SGHRS and CDR2 YFSETQ. This CDR3 is CASSLGGKGRAGEGYTF.

By frequency, this clonotype registers medium-sized. This chain joins TRBV24-1 and TRBJ2-3; the TCRdb call, TRBD2, lacks DNA for checking. This CDR3 spans 15 amino acids. Per germline, CDR1 KGHDR and CDR2 SFDVKD. CDR3 loop: CATSIISGNTDTQYF.

This rearrangement joins TRBV7-2 to TRBJ1-4; TCRdb returns TRBD1, unconfirmable since there is no DNA. CDR3 size: 14 residues. Germline V gene data show CDR1 as SGHTA and CDR2 as FQGNSA. CDR3 sequence: CASSLQGAGEKLFF. The full variable domain, its missing parts supplied by reference TRBV7-2 and TRBJ1-4, is GAGVSQSPSNKVTEKGKDVELRCDPISGHTALYWYRQSLGQGLEFLIYFQGNSAPDKSGLPSDRFSAERTGGSVSTLTIQRTQQEDSAVYLCASSLQGAGEKLFFGSGTQLSVL.

This sequence joins TRBV7-2 and TRBJ2-7; TCRdb gives TRBD1 as the D gene, but with no DNA this cannot be confirmed. The CDR3 is 13 amino acids. The germline CDR1 and CDR2 sequences are SGHTA and FQGNSA. Here the CDR3 reads CASSTTGFYEQYF.

This chain joins TRBV7-2 and TRBJ1-2; TCRdb returns TRBD1, unconfirmable since there is no DNA. Germline assignment: CDR1 SGHTA and CDR2 FQGNSA. CDR3 length: 14 amino acids. The chain's CDR3 is CASSSGQPNYGYTF.

This clonotype is labeled medium-sized based on frequency. This chain uses TRBV28 with TRBJ1-2; the D call of TRBD1 rests on TCRdb alone, since no DNA is present to check it. This CDR3 has 13 amino acids. Per germline, CDR1 MDHEN and CDR2 SYDVKM. CDR3 residues: CASLSQGWYGYTF.

By frequency, this clonotype registers medium-sized. The chain combines TRBV29-1 with TRBJ2-7; TCRdb's D gene call, TRBD2, goes unchecked for lack of DNA. CDR1 SQVTM and CDR2 ANQGSEA come from the germline V gene. The CDR3 runs to 16 residues. CDR3 sequence reads: CSVVSGTAFWALQQYF.